The source of this TCR beta chain is a study of response to subunit inactivated influenza vaccine. Via MiXCR, TCRdb re-called the RT-PCR reads, giving one row per CDR3 protein. This table has more than 600,000 distinct CDR3 sequences, around a sixth appearing once. The sample in question was PBMCs from blood, obtained roughly 5 days after vaccination. The origin of this receptor is a man aged 45-60 years who received an inactivated influenza vaccine.

CDR3: CASSLLAGGPSYNEQFF. The CDR3 nucleotides are TGTGCCAGCAGTTTACTAGCGGGAGGGCCTTCCTACAATGAGCAGTTCTTC. The chain carries TRBV27 and TRBJ2-1, with TRBD2 identical over 12 bases. V dropped 2 bases and J dropped 1; count of bases not matched to a gene: 3. Germline V gene sequence: CDR1 MNHEY, CDR2 SMNVEV (reference sequence). This CDR3 region has 17 residues.